The present T cell receptor beta chain was sequenced within a study of graft-versus-host responses after intestinal transplantation. About the research overall: Recipients were given multivisceral, liver-intestinal, or isolated intestinal transplants. The study's findings and limits: Across patients carrying graft-donor T cell macrochimerism, allografts held high graft-versus-host to host-versus-graft clonal ratios. GvH clones appeared in recipient marrow, some first in ileum or blood.

As regards this clone: The antigen is unknown.

Libraries were prepared by immunoSEQ multiplex PCR; TCRdb keeps only in-frame clonotypes and omits some of them. This table has about 54,000 clones, less than 95% appearing once. Germline loops: CDR1 LNHDA, CDR2 SQIVND (reference sequence). CDR3 length: 13 residues. J was trimmed by 4 bases and V by 5 bases; bases with no gene match: 4. This TCR derives from a human patient who received an intestinal transplant, so some T cells may come from the graft donor. The specimen comprised PBMCs, sampled roughly 660 days after intestinal transplant. The V and J genes are TRBV19 and TRBJ2-7, with 8 bases matching TRBD1. The CDR3 coding sequence is TGTGCCAGTAGTCTCCGGGACAGGTACGAGCAGTACTTC. Its protein product is CASSLRDRYEQYF.